This T cell receptor beta chain was recovered during a study of cytomegalovirus exposure and HLA in healthy donors. Researchers ran the PCR with 60 Vbeta and 13 Jbeta primers. Sequenced by immunoSEQ multiplex PCR; TCRdb stores in-frame clones only, minus some. Its table records under 200,000 clones. In germline, CDR1 is SEHNR, CDR2 FQNEAQ (reference sequence). The CDR3 covers 15 residues. V lost 3 bases to trimming and J lost 5 bases, with 17 bases between them. V is TRBV7-9 and J is TRBJ2-7, with D possibly being TRBD2 (5 bases). This TCR derives from a man aged 25-45 years in good health and CMV-seronegative. Sequenced sample: PBMCs. The CDR3 is CASSFSGLDIDEQYF. Here the CDR3 DNA reads TGTGCCAGCAGCTTCTCGGGATTAGACATCGACGAGCAGTACTTC.